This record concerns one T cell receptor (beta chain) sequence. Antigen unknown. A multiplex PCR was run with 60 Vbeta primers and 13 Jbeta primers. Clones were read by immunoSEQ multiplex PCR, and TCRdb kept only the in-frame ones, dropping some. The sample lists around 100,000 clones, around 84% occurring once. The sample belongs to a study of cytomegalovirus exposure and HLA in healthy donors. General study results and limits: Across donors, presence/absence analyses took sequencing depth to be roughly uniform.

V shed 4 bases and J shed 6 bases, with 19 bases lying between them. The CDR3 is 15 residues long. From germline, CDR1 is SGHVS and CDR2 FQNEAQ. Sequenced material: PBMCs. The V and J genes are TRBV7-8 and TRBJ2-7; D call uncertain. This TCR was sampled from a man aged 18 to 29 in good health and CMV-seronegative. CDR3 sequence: CASSSRRGRVAEQYF. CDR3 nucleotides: TGTGCCAGCAGCTCCCGGCGTGGTCGCGTAGCCGAGCAGTACTTC.